A single sample gave rise to the 16 T cell receptor beta chains below, sequenced in a study of T cell responses to AZD1222 COVID-19 vaccine. Clones were sequenced by immunoSEQ multiplex PCR, and TCRdb holds only the in-frame ones, with some missing. The sample records about 86,000 clones, around nine tenths being singletons. Sequences were derived from peripheral blood, sampled on day 0 of AZD1222 vaccination. These receptor sequences come from an adult in good health.

The CDR3 loop reads CATSRDREGTEAFF. CDR3 sequence (DNA): TGTGCCACCAGCAGAGATCGAGAGGGCACTGAAGCTTTCTTT. V usage is TRBV15 and J usage is TRBJ1-1; no clear D. Trimming pared 0 bases from V and 4 bases from J, leaving 9 bases between. Germline assignment: CDR1 LNHNV and CDR2 YYDKDF (reference sequence). The CDR3 contains 14 residues.

The V call is TRBV18, the J call TRBJ1-1, with 10 bases lining up with TRBD1. The germline CDR1 and CDR2 sequences are KGHSH and LQKENI. With 5 bases clipped from V and 3 bases from J, the junction kept 12 bases outside the gene matches. This CDR3 has 17 residues. The CDR3 DNA reads TGTGCCAGCTCAGCACAGGGACAGGGGACGTCGTACACTGAAGCTTTCTTT. It translates to CASSAQGQGTSYTEAFF.

The chain has TRBV5-1 and TRBJ1-1, with D perhaps TRBD1 (5 bases). CDR1 and CDR2 from the germline V gene are SGHRS and YFSETQ. V lost 4 bases and J 4 bases, leaving 17 bases between the germline ends. The CDR3 length is 15 residues. The CDR3 protein is CASSPQGDSTTEAFF. DNA of the CDR3: TGCGCCAGCAGCCCTCAGGGAGACAGTACCACTGAAGCTTTCTTT.

This chain joins TRBV6-5 and TRBJ1-2; D uncertain. The length of the CDR3 is 13 residues. The V end lost 6 bases, the J end lost 3 bases, and 11 bases lay between the germline ends. The germline V gene has CDR1 MNHEY and CDR2 SVGAGI. The CDR3 here is CASSGRDYYGYTF. CDR3 coding DNA: TGTGCCAGCAGCGGTAGGGATTACTATGGCTACACCTTC.

J is TRBJ2-1 and V is TRBV7-9, with D unresolved. With 1 base removed from V and 8 bases from J, the gap between germline ends came to 6 bases. CDR1 and CDR2 from the germline V gene are SEHNR and FQNEAQ (reference sequence). The CDR3 has 12 amino acids. CDR3: CASSLGVDEQFF. CDR3 coding DNA: TGTGCCAGCAGCTTAGGAGTGGATGAGCAGTTCTTC.

This chain links TRBV5-4 with TRBJ1-6; D is undetermined. The CDR3 has 16 residues. Germline V lookup: CDR1 SGHNT, CDR2 YYREEE (reference sequence). Between the trimmed V and J ends, which lost 0 bases and 0 bases, there was a span of 7 bases. CDR3: CASSLGTASYNSPLHF. CDR3 sequence (DNA): TGTGCCAGCAGCTTGGGTACGGCCTCCTATAATTCACCCCTCCACTTT.

The chain has TRBV5-4 and TRBJ1-2, with 8 bases lining up with TRBD1. There are 13 residues in the CDR3. Germline V gene data show CDR1 as SGHNT and CDR2 as YYREEE (reference sequence). V lost 4 bases to trimming and J lost 6 bases; unmatched junction nucleotides: 5. The CDR3 DNA reads TGTGCCAGCAGCCACGACAGGGGAAATGGCTACACCTTC. Translating it yields CASSHDRGNGYTF.

The J gene is TRBJ2-3, the V gene TRBV29-1; D unresolved. Germline V CDR1 and CDR2: SQVTM, ANQGSEA. The ends were cut back, 6 bases at V and 4 bases at J, with 14 bases in the middle. The CDR3 covers 13 residues. DNA for the CDR3: TGCAGCGTGGGTGAGACAAGCGCAGATACGCAGTATTTT. This translates into CSVGETSADTQYF.

The chain links TRBV6-1 to TRBJ1-4; D is unclear. The V gene's germline CDR1 is MNHNS and CDR2 SASEGT. Trimming removed 1 base from V and 7 bases from J, with 10 bases in between. There are 14 residues in the CDR3. The CDR3, as DNA: TGTGCCAGCAGTGAAGGTGCAGGCGTTGAAAAACTGTTTTTT. Protein product: CASSEGAGVEKLFF.

This sequence joins TRBV4-1 and TRBJ1-6; 7 nucleotides line up with TRBD1. The V segment lost 3 bases and the J segment 4 bases; nucleotides outside the gene matches: 3. The CDR3 length is 15 residues. Germline CDR1 MGHRA, CDR2 YSYEKL. Here the CDR3 DNA reads TGCGCCAGCAGCCAGGGACAGCCATATAATTCACCCCTCCACTTT. The encoded protein is CASSQGQPYNSPLHF.

The rearrangement uses TRBV11-2 and TRBJ2-7; 7 bases match TRBD2. The CDR3 consists of 12 residues. V was clipped by 5 bases and J by 5 bases; unmatched bases: 3. Germline V CDR1 and CDR2: SGHAT, FQNNGV. The CDR3 loop is CASSSGVDEQYF. In DNA, the CDR3 is TGTGCCAGCAGCAGCGGGGTGGACGAGCAGTACTTC.

The chain uses TRBV28 and TRBJ1-2, with D perhaps matching TRBD1 (5 bases). Trimming removed 3 bases from V and 4 bases from J, with 12 bases in between. This CDR3 is built from 14 residues. Germline V lookup: CDR1 MDHEN, CDR2 SYDVKM. The CDR3 sequence is CASSFYAGPYGYTF. The CDR3 coding sequence is TGTGCCAGCAGTTTTTATGCAGGGCCCTATGGCTACACCTTC.

The V call is TRBV27, the J call TRBJ1-4; 9 bases match TRBD1. Unmatched junction bases numbered 11, after V lost 7 bases and J lost 8 bases. The CDR3 covers 15 residues. The germline CDR1 and CDR2 sequences are MNHEY and SMNVEV (reference sequence). CDR3 bases: TGTGCCAGCACCAATAACGGACAGGGGAGGGAAAAACTGTTTTTT. This gives the protein CASTNNGQGREKLFF.

The chain uses TRBV2 and TRBJ1-3; D is undetermined. The CDR3 runs 14 residues. The V gene's germline CDR1 is SNHLY and CDR2 FYNNEI. The V end lost 3 bases, the J end lost 6 bases, and 12 bases lay between the germline ends. CDR3 region: CASSDRTLANTIYF. CDR3 DNA: TGTGCCAGCAGTGACAGGACTCTTGCAAACACCATATATTTT. Full variable domain (rest looked up from reference TRBV2 and TRBJ1-3): EPEVTQTPSHQVTQMGQEVILRCVPISNHLYFYWYRQILGQKVEFLVSFYNNEISEKSEIFDDQFSVERPDGSNFTLKIRSTKLEDSAMYFCASSDRTLANTIYFGEGSWLTVV.

The gene calls are TRBV19 and TRBJ1-5; D not resolved. Trimming cost V 9 bases and J 0 bases, with 9 bases left between them. The CDR3 is made up of 13 amino acids. Germline loops: CDR1 LNHDA, CDR2 SQIVND (reference sequence). This chain's CDR3 is CASRPNSNQPQHF. CDR3 DNA sequence: TGTGCCAGCCGTCCGAATAGCAATCAGCCCCAGCATTTT. Together with reference TRBV19 and TRBJ1-5, the CDR3 gives the full variable domain: DGGITQSPKYLFRKEGQNVTLSCEQNLNHDAMYWYRQDPGQGLRLIYYSQIVNDFQKGDIAEGYSVSREKKESFPLTVTSAQKNPTAFYLCASRPNSNQPQHFGDGTRLSIL.

In its sample, this clone was seen once. V and J are TRBV27 and TRBJ2-3; D remains ambiguous. The CDR3 is 12 residues long. CDR1 MNHEY and CDR2 SMNVEV come from the germline V gene (reference sequence). V was cut by 5 bases and J by 2 bases, with 5 bases left in between. CDR3 bases: TGTGCCAGCAGTGAACCCACAGATACGCAGTATTTT. Protein sequence: CASSEPTDTQYF.